This T cell receptor (beta chain) was captured in a study of PD-L1 blockade in urothelial cancer. Trimming cost V 0 bases and J 6 bases, with 11 bases left between them. This CDR3 region has 13 residues. Per germline, CDR1 SQVTM and CDR2 ANQGSEA. Clones were sequenced by immunoSEQ multiplex PCR, and TCRdb holds only the in-frame ones, with some missing. This table holds under 50,000 clones, more than 75% found once. Described time point: pretreatment peripheral blood. The cohort comprised individuals with locally advanced or metastatic urothelial carcinoma. This TCR was sampled from a middle-aged man with urothelial cancer. The V call is TRBV29-1, the J call TRBJ1-2; D might be TRBD1 (6 bases). Sample: PBMCs, taken around atezolizumab (anti-PD-L1) treatment. The CDR3 loop is CSVEDLQGNGYTF. The DNA for the CDR3 is TGCAGCGTTGAAGATCTCCAGGGGAATGGCTACACCTTC. The full variable domain, in which reference TRBV29-1 and TRBJ1-2 provide the parts outside the CDR3, is SAVISQKPSRDICQRGTSLTIQCQVDSQVTMMFWYRQQPGQSLTLIATANQGSEATYESGFVIDKFPISRPNLTFSTLTVSNMSPEDSSIYLCSVEDLQGNGYTFGSGTRLTVV.